This passage covers 14 T cell receptor beta chains from one sample sequenced in a study of molecular identifiers for immune sequencing clone quantification listed by TCRdb under 2018. The library was prepared using PCR. Sequencing took place on an Illumina HiSeq 4000. Using fastp at Q25 and MiXCR, TCRdb reprocessed the public reads and kept productive beta chains. Each CDR3 protein appears once, grouped with its most common genes and DNA. The sample table contains about 300,000 distinct CDR3 sequences; only one count was recorded for over 20% of them. The top ten clones comprise 0.75% to 0.85% of the sample. Material for sequencing was naive CD8+ T cells from blood, with Jurkat cell RNA spiked in. The intended sense of this specimen's cell subset or site label: FACS-sorted CD8+CD4-CCR7+CD45RA+ naive T cells. All receptors derive from a human donor in good health. Some libraries in this study had Jurkat cell RNA spiked in.

On this clonotype itself: With a much larger clone just one base away, this may be a read error. The J gene is TRBJ1-1, the V gene TRBV4-3; D is unresolved. The CDR3 length is 15 residues. Germline V gene lookup returns CDR1 LGHNA and CDR2 YSLEER. The CDR3 protein is CASGQDSGTGTEAFF. The CDR3, as DNA: TGCGCCAGCGGCCAAGACTCCGGTACTGGCACTGAAGCTTTCTTT.

This clonotype was observed many times. J is TRBJ1-1 and V is TRBV27; no firm D call. Trimming took 4 bases from V and 0 from J, leaving 12 bases between them. The CDR3 length is 15 residues. Germline V gene lookup returns CDR1 MNHEY and CDR2 SMNVEV (reference sequence). CDR3 amino acids: CASSSRLRMNTEAFF. CDR3 DNA sequence: TGTGCCAGCAGTTCTCGATTGAGGATGAACACTGAAGCTTTCTTT.

The chain uses TRBV4-3 and TRBJ1-1; D is undetermined. The CDR3 has 12 amino acids. Germline loops: CDR1 LGHNA, CDR2 YSLEER. V dropped 0 bases and J dropped 10 bases, with 9 bases sitting between them. DNA for the CDR3: TGCGCCAGCAGCCAAGATGCCGAGGTAGCTTTCTTT. This gives the protein CASSQDAEVAFF.

The chain recombines TRBV19 with TRBJ2-7; 11 nucleotides line up with TRBD2. The CDR3 extends over 15 amino acids. Per the germline V gene, CDR1 is LNHDA and CDR2 is SQIVND (reference sequence). J was trimmed by 3 bases and V by 4 bases; bases with no gene match: 5. Written as DNA, the CDR3 is TGTGCCAGTAGTACACTAGCGGGAGCCCTCTACGAGCAGTACTTC. Protein product: CASSTLAGALYEQYF.

This clonotype was detected ten times or more. V gene TRBV4-1 combines with J gene TRBJ2-5, with D unclear. Germline V gene data show CDR1 as MGHRA and CDR2 as YSYEKL. This CDR3 is 15 amino acids long. V lost 1 base and J lost 1, with 10 bases in between. This CDR3 is CASSQVLGLQETQYF. The CDR3 DNA is TGCGCCAGCAGCCAAGTCCTCGGTCTCCAAGAGACCCAGTACTTC.

This clonotype was found a few times. The chain uses TRBV27 and TRBJ1-1; possibly TRBD1 for D (5 bases). CDR3 length: 15 residues. With 5 bases removed from V and 4 bases from J, the gap between germline ends came to 17 bases. Germline V gene sequence: CDR1 MNHEY, CDR2 SMNVEV (reference sequence). The CDR3 coding sequence is TGTGCCAGCAGTCGCTCCTTCGCAAGGGGCACTGAAGCTTTCTTT. Protein sequence: CASSRSFARGTEAFF.

This clonotype was seen a few times. This chain joins TRBV20-1 and TRBJ2-3; a weak D match, TRBD2 (5 bases). The CDR3 has 19 residues. Germline V lookup: CDR1 DFQATT, CDR2 SNEGSKA (reference sequence). Between the trimmed V and J ends, which lost 1 base and 2 bases, there was a span of 25 bases. In DNA form, the CDR3 reads TGCAGTGCTAGAGGCGCTTTAGCGCAAGTTATCACTATCACAGATACGCAGTATTTT. Amino acid sequence: CSARGALAQVITITDTQYF.

This clonotype was counted many times. The V and J genes are TRBV7-9 and TRBJ1-2; 7 nucleotides align to TRBD1. This CDR3 has 15 amino acids. Trimming took 4 bases from V and 4 from J; bases not matched to a gene: 9. Germline CDR1 SEHNR, CDR2 FQNEAQ (reference sequence). Here the CDR3 reads CASSSPQGVAYGYTF. The CDR3 bases are TGTGCCAGCAGCTCCCCCCAGGGGGTCGCCTATGGCTACACCTTC.

The table lists this clonotype with many counts. The chain combines TRBV6-4 with TRBJ1-1; D ambiguous. Deletions cut 3 bases from V and 5 bases from J, with 10 bases between. Germline assignment: CDR1 MRHNA and CDR2 SNTAGT. The CDR3 has 13 amino acids. CDR3 region: CASSEGLTTEAFF. DNA of the CDR3: TGTGCCAGCAGTGAAGGGTTAACGACTGAAGCTTTCTTT.

The rearrangement links TRBV11-3 to TRBJ2-6; 8 positions match TRBD1. CDR1 and CDR2 from the germline V gene are SGHNT and YENEEA. With 5 bases clipped from V and 0 bases from J, the junction kept 6 bases outside the gene matches. The length of the CDR3 is 17 residues. The CDR3 is CASSPGQGNSGANVLTF. As DNA, the CDR3 is TGTGCCAGCAGCCCCGGACAGGGAAACTCTGGGGCCAACGTCCTGACTTTC.

To note about this clonotype: A much larger clone lies one base from this, so it may be a read error. V and J are TRBV11-3 and TRBJ2-1, with 10 bases matching TRBD1. The CDR3 runs to 14 residues. Germline-derived CDR1 and CDR2 are SGHNT and YENEEA. Trimming cost V 4 bases and J 6 bases; bases outside gene matches: 3. The CDR3 loop reads CASSSWTGGNEQFF. The CDR3 nucleotides are TGTGCCAGCAGCTCGTGGACAGGGGGCAATGAGCAGTTCTTC.

This clonotype has a count of ten or more. The rearrangement links TRBV30 to TRBJ1-5; 7 nucleotides match TRBD1. CDR1 and CDR2 (germline): GTSNPN, SVGIG (reference sequence). CDR3 length: 13 amino acids. V trimming: 0 bases; J trimming: 6 bases; junction bases outside the gene matches: 2. The CDR3 is CAWSVGGGQPQHF. CDR3 in DNA: TGTGCCTGGAGTGTAGGGGGCGGTCAGCCCCAGCATTTT.

The V and J genes are TRBV6-2 or TRBV6-3 and TRBJ1-2, with TRBD1 identical over 11 bases. With 4 bases clipped from V and 1 base from J, the junction kept 8 bases outside the gene matches. Germline CDR1 reads MNHEY; CDR2 reads SVGEGT. This CDR3 has 17 residues. For the CDR3, the DNA is TGTGCCAGCAGTTTCCGGGACAGGGGGACTATTAACTATGGCTACACCTTC. Its protein product is CASSFRDRGTINYGYTF.

With respect to this clonotype: A much larger clone lies a single base off, so this may be a read error. Because the CDR3 is missing its conserved closing phenylalanine or tryptophan, this is likely a read error. The V and J genes are TRBV6-1 and TRBJ1-2; D unresolved. The germline V gene encodes CDR1 MNHNS and CDR2 SASEGT. The V end lost 2 bases, the J end lost 4 bases, and 14 bases lay between the germline ends. The CDR3 runs 15 residues. CDR3 residues: CASSETMGLLYGYTL. The CDR3 DNA sequence: TGTGCCAGCAGTGAAACGATGGGCTTACTCTATGGCTACACCCTC.